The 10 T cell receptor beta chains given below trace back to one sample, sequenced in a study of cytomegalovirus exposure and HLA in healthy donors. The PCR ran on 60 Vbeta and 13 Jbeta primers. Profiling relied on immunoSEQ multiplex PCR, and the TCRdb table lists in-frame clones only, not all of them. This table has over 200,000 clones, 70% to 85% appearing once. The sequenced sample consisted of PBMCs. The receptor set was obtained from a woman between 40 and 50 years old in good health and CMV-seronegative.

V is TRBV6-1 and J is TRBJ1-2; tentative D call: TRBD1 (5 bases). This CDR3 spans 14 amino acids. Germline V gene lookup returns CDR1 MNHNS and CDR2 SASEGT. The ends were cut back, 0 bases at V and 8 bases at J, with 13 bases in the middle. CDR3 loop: CASSEALRGYGYTF. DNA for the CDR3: TGTGCCAGCAGTGAAGCGCTCCGGGGGTACGGCTACACCTTC.

The CDR3 coding sequence is TGTGCCAGCAGCCATCCGGCCACGGGAGATACGCAGTATTTT. Translation gives CASSHPATGDTQYF. The chain couples TRBV5-4 to TRBJ2-3, with no clear D. CDR1 and CDR2 (germline): SGHNT, YYREEE (reference sequence). The CDR3 extends over 14 amino acids. The V end was cut by 4 bases, the J end by 5 bases, with 14 bases between.

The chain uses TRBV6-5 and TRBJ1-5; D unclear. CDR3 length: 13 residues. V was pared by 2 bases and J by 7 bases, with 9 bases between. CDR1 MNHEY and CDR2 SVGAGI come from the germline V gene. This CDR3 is CASSYLGGQPQHF. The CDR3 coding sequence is TGTGCCAGCAGTTACCTGGGAGGGCAGCCCCAGCATTTT.

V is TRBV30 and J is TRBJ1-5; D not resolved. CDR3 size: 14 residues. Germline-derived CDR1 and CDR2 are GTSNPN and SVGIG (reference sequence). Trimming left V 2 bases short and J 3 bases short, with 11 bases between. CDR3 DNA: TGTGCCTGGAGTCCAGGACTGGCCAATCAGCCCCAGCATTTT. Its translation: CAWSPGLANQPQHF.

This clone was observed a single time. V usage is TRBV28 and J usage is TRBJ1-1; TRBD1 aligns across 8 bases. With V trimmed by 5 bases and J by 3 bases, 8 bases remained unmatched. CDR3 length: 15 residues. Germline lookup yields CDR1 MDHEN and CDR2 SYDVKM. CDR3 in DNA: TGTGCCAGCAGTCTCCAGGGGGCGGCGGACACTGAAGCTTTCTTT. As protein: CASSLQGAADTEAFF.

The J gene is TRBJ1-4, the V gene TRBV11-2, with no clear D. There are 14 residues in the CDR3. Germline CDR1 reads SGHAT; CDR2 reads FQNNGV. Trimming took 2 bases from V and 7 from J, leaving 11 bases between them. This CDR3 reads CASSLTGGLEKLFF. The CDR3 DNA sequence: TGTGCCAGCAGCTTAACCGGCGGTCTTGAAAAACTGTTTTTT.

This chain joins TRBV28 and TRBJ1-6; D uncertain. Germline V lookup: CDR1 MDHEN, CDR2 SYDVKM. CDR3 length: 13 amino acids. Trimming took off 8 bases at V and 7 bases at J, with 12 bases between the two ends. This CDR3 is CASDPMRNSPLHF. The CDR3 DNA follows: TGTGCCAGCGACCCCATGAGGAATTCACCCCTCCACTTT.

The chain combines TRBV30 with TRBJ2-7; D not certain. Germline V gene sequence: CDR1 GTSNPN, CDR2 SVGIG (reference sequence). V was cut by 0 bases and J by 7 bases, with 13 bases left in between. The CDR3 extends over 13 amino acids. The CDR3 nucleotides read TGTGCCTGGAGTGTACTCATCAACGCTGAGCAGTACTTC. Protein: CAWSVLINAEQYF.

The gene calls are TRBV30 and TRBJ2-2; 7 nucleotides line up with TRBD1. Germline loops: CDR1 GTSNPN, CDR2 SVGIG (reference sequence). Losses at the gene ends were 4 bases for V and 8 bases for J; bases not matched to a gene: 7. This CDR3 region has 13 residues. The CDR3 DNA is TGTGCCTGGACAATACAGGGGTCGGGGGAGCTGTTTTTT. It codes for CAWTIQGSGELFF. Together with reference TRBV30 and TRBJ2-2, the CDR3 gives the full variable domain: SQTIHQWPATLVQPVGSPLSLECTVEGTSNPNLYWYRQAAGRGLQLLFYSVGIGQISSEVPQNLSASRPQDRQFILSSKKLLLSDSGFYLCAWTIQGSGELFFGEGSRLTVL.

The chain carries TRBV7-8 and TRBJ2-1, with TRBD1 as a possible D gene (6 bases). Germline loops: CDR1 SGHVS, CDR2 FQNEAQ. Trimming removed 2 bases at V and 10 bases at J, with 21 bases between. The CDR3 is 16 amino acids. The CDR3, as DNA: TGTGCCAGCAGCTTATCGGTAGGGGGTCCCGAGGAAGAGCAGTTCTTC. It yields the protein CASSLSVGGPEEEQFF.